This entry lists 10 T cell receptor beta chains sequenced from one sample in a study of read filtering for tumor transcriptome and immune sequencing. From about 400 ng of RNA, a library with molecular barcoded alpha/delta and beta/gamma adaptors was made. TCRdb re-called the reads through MiXCR, storing one row per CDR3 protein. This sample has fewer than 45,000 distinct CDR3 sequences, with roughly 13% found just once. Sample: a population of CD138-negative cells sorted from bone marrow. All receptors come from a donor aged 40 or older with multiple myeloma.

This clonotype showed up many times. DNA for the CDR3: TGCGCCAGCAGCCCCAGGGGGCTAGGCACTGAAGCTTTCTTT. This encodes CASSPRGLGTEAFF. The V gene is TRBV4-1, the J gene TRBJ1-1, with TRBD1 matching over 8 bases. J was trimmed by 4 bases and V by 4 bases; bases with no gene match: 5. Germline CDR1 and CDR2: MGHRA and YSYEKL. The CDR3 runs 14 residues.

This clonotype has a handful of counts. V is TRBV12-3 or TRBV12-4 and J is TRBJ2-7, with 16 bases lining up with TRBD2. With 5 bases clipped from V and 7 bases from J, the junction kept 8 bases outside the gene matches. The CDR3 extends over 16 amino acids. CDR3: CASSLGTSGRAWEQYF. CDR3 in DNA: TGTGCCAGCAGTCTCGGGACTAGCGGGAGGGCTTGGGAGCAGTACTTC.

This clonotype has a count of ten or more. The chain carries TRBV24-1 and TRBJ1-1; 9 bases are shared with TRBD1. Germline lookup yields CDR1 KGHDR and CDR2 SFDVKD. The CDR3 loop spans 14 amino acids. V gave up 7 bases and J gave up 5 bases; unmatched junction bases: 7. The CDR3 DNA is TGTGCCACCAGCTCCGGGACAGGGTTGACTGAAGCTTTCTTT. Protein product: CATSSGTGLTEAFF.

Ten or more counts support this clonotype. A clone one base away is much larger, so this may be a read error. This chain joins TRBV4-3 and TRBJ2-1, with TRBD2 matching over 8 bases. From germline, CDR1 is LGHNA and CDR2 YSLEER. The CDR3 consists of 17 residues. The CDR3 spells CASSQHSGMSSYSEQFF. CDR3 bases: TGCGCCAGCAGCCAACATAGCGGGATGAGCTCCTACAGTGAGCAGTTCTTC.

The J gene is TRBJ2-1, the V gene TRBV5-5; TRBD2 aligns across 7 bases. Trimming took 2 bases from V and 2 from J; bases not matched to a gene: 7. CDR3 size: 16 residues. Germline lookup yields CDR1 SGHKS and CDR2 YYEKEE (reference sequence). The DNA for the CDR3 is TGTGCCAGCAGCTTTCTGGCGGGAGCAGCCTACAATGAGCAGTTCTTC. This encodes CASSFLAGAAYNEQFF.

In this sample, this clonotype turned up many times. The chain recombines TRBV9 with TRBJ2-7; no reliable D call. V dropped 0 bases and J dropped 1 base, with 11 bases sitting between them. Germline loops: CDR1 SGDLS, CDR2 YYNGEE. The CDR3 is 15 residues long. As DNA, the CDR3 is TGTGCCAGCAGCGTAGCTGTGGACGGATCCTACGAGCAGTACTTC. It codes for CASSVAVDGSYEQYF.

This clonotype was counted ten times or more. The rearrangement links TRBV5-1 to TRBJ2-1; 8 bases agree with TRBD2. The CDR3 sequence is 16 residues long. Per the germline V gene, CDR1 is SGHRS and CDR2 is YFSETQ. The ends lost 0 bases at V and 5 bases at J; junction bases unmatched: 7. CDR3 region: CASSLGAGELNNEQFF. The CDR3 region has the DNA TGCGCCAGCAGCTTGGGAGCGGGGGAGCTGAACAATGAGCAGTTCTTC.

As concerns this clonotype: This sequence is one base from a far larger clone and is likely a read error. The rearrangement uses TRBV7-9 and TRBJ2-7, with 8 positions matching TRBD1. The germline V gene has CDR1 SEHNR and CDR2 FQNEAQ (reference sequence). Trimming at V came to 3 bases and at J to 5 bases, leaving 0 bases not matched to a gene. CDR3 size: 12 residues. The CDR3 spells CASSLTGDEQYF. The CDR3 DNA is TGTGCCAGCAGCTTGACAGGGGACGAGCAGTACTTC.

In this sample, this clonotype turned up many times. The chain uses TRBV5-4 and TRBJ1-1; D is perhaps TRBD1 (5 bases). V was pared by 4 bases and J by 1 base, with 14 bases between. Germline CDR1 SGHNT, CDR2 YYREEE (reference sequence). This CDR3 spans 15 amino acids. The CDR3: CASSISRGWNTEAFF. The CDR3 nucleotides read TGTGCCAGCAGCATCTCCCGGGGCTGGAACACTGAAGCTTTCTTT.

Note on this clonotype: This may arise from a read error, as a much more abundant clone is one base away. J is TRBJ1-3 and V is TRBV4-1; TRBD1 matches 11 bases. J gave up 8 bases and V 0 bases, and 9 bases lay outside the gene matches. The germline CDR1 and CDR2 sequences are MGHRA and YSYEKL. This CDR3 comprises 17 residues. CDR3 sequence (DNA): TGCGCCAGCAGCCAAGATCAAGGACAGGGGGCGACTTACACCATATATTTT. Its translation is CASSQDQGQGATYTIYF.